One and the same sample provided the 3 T cell receptor beta chains below, sequenced in a study of blood T cell repertoires in COVID-19. Sequenced by immunoSEQ multiplex PCR; TCRdb stores in-frame clones only, minus some. Here the sample spans under 200,000 clones, about four fifths being singletons. The source material was peripheral blood. The receptors come from a woman of 80 years or more with COVID-19, enrolled during active disease.

This chain joins TRBV27 and TRBJ1-1, with D uncertain. With 5 bases removed from V and 4 bases from J, the gap between germline ends came to 11 bases. Germline V gene data show CDR1 as MNHEY and CDR2 as SMNVEV (reference sequence). This CDR3 has 13 amino acids. CDR3 residues: CASSPRYGTEAFF. In nucleotides, the CDR3 is TGTGCCAGCAGTCCCAGGTACGGCACTGAAGCTTTCTTT.

The chain links TRBV14 to TRBJ1-1, with D unclear. The germline gives CDR1 SGHDN, CDR2 FVKESK. This CDR3 comprises 13 residues. Trimming left V 4 bases short and J 3 bases short, with 9 bases between. CDR3 sequence: CASSLTADTEAFF. The CDR3 bases are TGTGCCAGCAGCCTCACCGCGGACACTGAAGCTTTCTTT.

The chain recombines TRBV5-6 with TRBJ1-3, with D uncertain. The CDR3 runs 14 residues. The V end was cut by 3 bases, the J end by 0 bases, with 7 bases between. The germline V gene encodes CDR1 SGHDT and CDR2 YYEEEE. CDR3 DNA: TGTGCCAGCAGCTCCGGGAGCTCTGGAAACACCATATATTTT. Translating gives CASSSGSSGNTIYF.